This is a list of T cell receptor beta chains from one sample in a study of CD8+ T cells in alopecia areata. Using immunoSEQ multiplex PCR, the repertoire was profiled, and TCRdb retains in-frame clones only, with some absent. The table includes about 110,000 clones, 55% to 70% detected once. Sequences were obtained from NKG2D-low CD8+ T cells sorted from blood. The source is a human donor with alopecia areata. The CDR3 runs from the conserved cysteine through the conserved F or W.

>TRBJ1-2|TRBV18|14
CASSPIEGAEGYTF
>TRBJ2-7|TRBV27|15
CASSLQAGAPYEQYF
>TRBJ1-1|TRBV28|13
CASSLVRGTEAFF
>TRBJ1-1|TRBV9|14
CASSVVTGNTEAFF
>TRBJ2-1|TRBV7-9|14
CASSIGTGINEQFF
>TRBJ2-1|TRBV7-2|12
CASSPRRNEQFF
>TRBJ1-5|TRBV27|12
CASSSGNQPQHF
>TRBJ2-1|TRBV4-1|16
CASSLAGGPSYNEQFF
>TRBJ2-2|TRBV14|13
CASSQGSSGELFF
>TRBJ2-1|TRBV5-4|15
CASSLGLATYNEQFF
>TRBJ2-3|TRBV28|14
CASSLGPAGDTQYF
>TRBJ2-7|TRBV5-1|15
CASSIGTSGSHEQYF
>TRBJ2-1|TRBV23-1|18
CASSLYHKQGNPYRRAIF
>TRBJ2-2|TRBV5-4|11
CASTYGGELFF
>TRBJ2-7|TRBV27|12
CASSTGSYEQYF
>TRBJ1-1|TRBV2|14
CASFVGNRDTEAFF
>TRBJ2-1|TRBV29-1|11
CSVEDLNEQFF
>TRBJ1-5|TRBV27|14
CASSLSSQSQPQHF
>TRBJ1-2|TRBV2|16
CASSFTGSESDYGYTF
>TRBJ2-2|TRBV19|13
CASSYSNTGELFF
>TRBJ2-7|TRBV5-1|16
CASSLAGAGGPYEQYF
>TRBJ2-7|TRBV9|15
CASSAGVFSSYEQYF
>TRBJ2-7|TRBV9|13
CASSAGPLYEQYF
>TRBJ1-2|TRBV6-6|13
CASYFVAPYGYTF
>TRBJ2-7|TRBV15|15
CATSRKTGGTYEQYF
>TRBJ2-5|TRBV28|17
CASSLGTPKDRGETQYF
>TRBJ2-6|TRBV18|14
CASSLLSGANVLTF
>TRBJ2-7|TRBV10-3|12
CAISVQVDEQYF
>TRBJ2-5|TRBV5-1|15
CASSPKDSSQETQYF
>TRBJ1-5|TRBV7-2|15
CASSLFGYSNQPQHF
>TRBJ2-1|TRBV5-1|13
CASSLTGANEQFF
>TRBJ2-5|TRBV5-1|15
CASSERTGRGETQYF
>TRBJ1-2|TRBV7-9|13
CASSLQENYGYTF
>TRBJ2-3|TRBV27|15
CASSLSVRKADTQYF
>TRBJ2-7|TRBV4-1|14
CASSQVKGGYEQYF
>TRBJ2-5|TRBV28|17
CASSLSLAADRQETQYF
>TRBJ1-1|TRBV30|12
CAWSEPNTEAFF
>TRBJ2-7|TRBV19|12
CASRSGSHEQYF
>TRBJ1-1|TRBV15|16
CATSREWGSRDTEAFF
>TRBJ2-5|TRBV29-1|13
CSADHQQRETQYF
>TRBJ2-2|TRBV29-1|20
CSVVETGRGLAGVLTGELFF
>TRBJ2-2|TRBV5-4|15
CASTGPQSNTGELFF
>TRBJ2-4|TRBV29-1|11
CSAHSQNIQYF
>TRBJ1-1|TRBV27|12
CASSRANTEAFF
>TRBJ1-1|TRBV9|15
CASSVDGGWNTEAFF
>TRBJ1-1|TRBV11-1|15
CASSQSRGGGTEAFF
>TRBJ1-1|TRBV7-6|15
CASSLRGGTNTEAFF
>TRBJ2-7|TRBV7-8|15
CASSLAAQNFYEQYF